A selection of T cell receptor beta chains follows, all from one sample in a study of T cells in Graves' hyperthyroidism and ophthalmopathy. A single record per CDR3 protein comes from TCRdb applying MiXCR to the multiplex PCR reads. The sample lists around 500,000 distinct CDR3 sequences; under 25% were seen once. Sequences were obtained from blood. The receptor set was obtained from a woman aged 70 to 79 with Graves' ophthalmopathy. CDR3s include the opening cysteine and the closing phenylalanine or tryptophan. A D gene is named only where the DNA matches it firmly. The size entry is marked missing in some rows and otherwise reads once, few, many or a size class.

d_gene,v_gene,j_gene,abundance,CDR3nt,CDR3aa
.,TRBV19,TRBJ2-1,.,TGTGCCAGTAGTATAGCTTTGTGGGACCTATACAATGAGCAGTTCTTC,CASSIALWDLYNEQFF
TRBD1,TRBV5-1,TRBJ1-4,.,TGCGCCAGCAGCCCGGACAGGTTTTCGGGCGAAAAACTGTTTTTT,CASSPDRFSGEKLFF
.,TRBV27,TRBJ2-5,many,TGTGCCAGCAGTTTTCTAGCAGGACGCCAAGAGACCCAGTACTTC,CASSFLAGRQETQYF
TRBD1,TRBV4-1,TRBJ1-1,few,TGCGCCAGCAGCCAAGACATGGACAGGCTGAACACTGAAGCTTTCTTT,CASSQDMDRLNTEAFF
.,TRBV30,TRBJ2-7,few,TGTGCCTGGAGTGCCCTTGACTGGCACGAGCAGTACTTC,CAWSALDWHEQYF
.,TRBV14,TRBJ2-1,few,TGTGCCAGCAGCCGGTCACACAATGAGCAGTTCTTC,CASSRSHNEQFF
TRBD2,TRBV7-3,TRBJ2-1,few,TGTGCCAGCAGCTTAGTTCCGGGACTAGCTTCCGAAAACTACAATGAGCAGTTCTTC,CASSLVPGLASENYNEQFF
TRBD1,TRBV10-2,TRBJ2-1,few,TGCGCCAGCAGTGAGTCAGGGGGCCCTAGGAATCAGTTCTTC,CASSESGGPRNQFF
TRBD2,TRBV20-1,TRBJ2-7,.,TGCAGTGCTACGTCCCTCCTAGCGGGAGATACCTACGAGCAGTACTTC,CSATSLLAGDTYEQYF
.,TRBV7-3,TRBJ2-2,.,TGTGCCAGCAGCCAAAAAGGGGCGGCTGGGGAGCTGTTTTTT,CASSQKGAAGELFF
.,TRBV7-6,TRBJ1-2,many,TGTGCCAGCAGCTTAGGGACAGCAGTTAACTATGGCTACACCTTC,CASSLGTAVNYGYTF
TRBD1,TRBV18,TRBJ2-6,.,TGTGCCAGCTCCGAGTCCGGGACAGGGCATCACGTCCTGACTTTC,CASSESGTGHHVLTF
.,TRBV4-3,TRBJ1-1,once,TGCGCCAGCAGCCAAGATAAGTACACGAACACTGAAGCTTTCTTT,CASSQDKYTNTEAFF
.,TRBV12-5,TRBJ2-6,few,TGTGCTAGTGGTTTGTCCTCGGCCTCTGGGGCCAACGTCCTGACTTTC,CASGLSSASGANVLTF
.,TRBV28,TRBJ1-6,.,TGTGCCAGCAGTTTCCCTATGACAGGTTCACCCCTCCACTTT,CASSFPMTGSPLHF
.,TRBV5-6,TRBJ1-1,few,TGTGCCAGCAGCAGGACACGGGGTGAAGCTTTCTTT,CASSRTRGEAFF
.,TRBV7-6,TRBJ2-1,few,TGTGCCAGCAGCTGGGGGGCTAGCCCGAACAATGAGCAGTTCTTC,CASSWGASPNNEQFF
TRBD2,TRBV3-1,TRBJ2-1,few,TGTGCCAGCAGCCACCTGGGACTAGTGAGGGAGCAGTTCTTC,CASSHLGLVREQFF